These 9 T cell receptor beta chains were all obtained from the same sample, sequenced in a study of cytomegalovirus exposure and HLA in healthy donors. Some clones are missing from TCRdb's copy, which holds only in-frame ones; the method was immunoSEQ multiplex PCR. In the table there are fewer than 200,000 clones, roughly 86% of which are singletons. The sample consisted of PBMCs. Every receptor here comes from a man aged 18 to 35 in good health and CMV-seropositive.

The genes are TRBV11-1 and TRBJ2-1, with D possibly TRBD1 on 7 matching bases. The germline gives CDR1 SGHAT, CDR2 FQDESV (reference sequence). The CDR3 is made up of 16 amino acids. V lost 6 bases, J lost 9 bases, and 24 bases lay in between. CDR3 region: CASSLGGARGMVEQFF. CDR3 nucleotides: TGTGCCAGCAGTCTAGGCGGGGCCAGGGGGATGGTTGAGCAGTTCTTC.

The rearrangement uses TRBV2 and TRBJ1-5, with D unresolved. V was trimmed by 1 base and J by 9 bases, leaving 19 bases between them. Germline values: CDR1 SNHLY, CDR2 FYNNEI. The CDR3 consists of 16 residues. CDR3 DNA: TGTGCCAGCAGTGAAGGGTCGGGAACAGACGCGCGGCCCCAGCATTTT. Amino acids: CASSEGSGTDARPQHF.

The chain is built from TRBV5-1 and TRBJ2-1; unclear D gene. Deletions cut 2 bases from V and 0 bases from J, with 9 bases between. The CDR3 contains 15 residues. Germline CDR1 is SGHRS and CDR2 is YFSETQ. The CDR3 DNA sequence: TGCGCCAGCAGCTTAGCTAGGAGCTCCTACAATGAGCAGTTCTTC. Protein sequence: CASSLARSSYNEQFF.

This chain connects TRBV29-1 to TRBJ1-2, with D uncertain. The length of the CDR3 is 12 residues. Germline-derived CDR1 and CDR2 are SQVTM and ANQGSEA. V dropped 5 bases and J dropped 4 bases, with 11 bases sitting between them. This CDR3 reads CSVTSTGYGYTF. The CDR3 region has the DNA TGCAGCGTTACCTCCACCGGCTATGGCTACACCTTC.

This chain links TRBV29-1 with TRBJ1-2; 9 bases map to TRBD1. The CDR3 totals 16 residues. J lost 4 bases, V lost 5 bases, and 14 bases had no gene match. The germline V gene has CDR1 SQVTM and CDR2 ANQGSEA. The CDR3 DNA is TGCAGCGTTCACGGACAGGGGCCTCAAGGGCTCTATGGCTACACCTTC. Amino acid sequence: CSVHGQGPQGLYGYTF.

The chain recombines TRBV4-2 with TRBJ2-7; D ambiguous. Germline V gene lookup returns CDR1 LGHNA and CDR2 YNFKEQ. Trimming removed 2 bases at V and 6 bases at J, with 11 bases between. The CDR3 totals 13 residues. The CDR3 DNA is TGTGCCAGCAGCCAAAGCCCAGGAACCGAGCAGTACTTC. Its protein is CASSQSPGTEQYF.

V usage is TRBV2 and J usage is TRBJ1-2; D gene unclear. V was pared by 3 bases and J by 3 bases, with 8 bases between. The CDR3 runs 13 residues. The germline gives CDR1 SNHLY, CDR2 FYNNEI. The CDR3 DNA sequence: TGTGCCAGCAGTGAGGTCAGATACTATGGCTACACCTTC. Protein product: CASSEVRYYGYTF.

CDR3 nucleotides: TGTGCCACCAGCAGAGACCTCAAGGCGGGCCACACAGATACGCAGTATTTT. This codes for CATSRDLKAGHTDTQYF. The rearrangement joins TRBV15 to TRBJ2-3, with D perhaps matching TRBD2 (5 bases). CDR1 and CDR2 (germline): LNHNV, YYDKDF (reference sequence). V lost 0 bases and J lost 2, with 15 bases in between. The CDR3 length is 17 residues.

This chain links TRBV6-5 with TRBJ1-1, with 7 bases fitting TRBD1. V trimming: 6 bases; J trimming: 9 bases; junction bases outside the gene matches: 7. Germline V gene sequence: CDR1 MNHEY, CDR2 SVGAGI. The CDR3 extends over 12 amino acids. The CDR3 is CASSRGDSKAFF. The CDR3 region has the DNA TGTGCCAGCAGCCGAGGGGACAGCAAAGCTTTCTTT.